This T cell receptor beta chain originates from a study of T-cell memory formation after mild COVID-19. CDR3 size: 17 residues. Trimming left V 1 base short and J 7 bases short, with 19 bases between. CDR1 is MGHRA, CDR2 YSYEKL, per germline. Via MiXCR, TCRdb re-called the 5' RACE reads, giving one row per CDR3 protein. The repertoire holds 200,000 to 250,000 distinct CDR3 sequences, with 15% as singletons. Only a few counts were recorded for this clonotype. This chain joins TRBV4-1 and TRBJ2-2; D possibly matches TRBD1 or TRBD2 (5 bases each). The receptor's source is an adult woman who had mild COVID-19 (a few samples of this study predate the infection). Cell type and time point are not known. The sequencing sample was made of PBMCs or a T cell subset sorted from them (not recorded which). CDR3 bases: TGCGCCAGCAGCCAAGGTCTGAGGGGCGCGAGGAGCGGGGAGCTGTTTTTT. It yields the protein CASSQGLRGARSGELFF.